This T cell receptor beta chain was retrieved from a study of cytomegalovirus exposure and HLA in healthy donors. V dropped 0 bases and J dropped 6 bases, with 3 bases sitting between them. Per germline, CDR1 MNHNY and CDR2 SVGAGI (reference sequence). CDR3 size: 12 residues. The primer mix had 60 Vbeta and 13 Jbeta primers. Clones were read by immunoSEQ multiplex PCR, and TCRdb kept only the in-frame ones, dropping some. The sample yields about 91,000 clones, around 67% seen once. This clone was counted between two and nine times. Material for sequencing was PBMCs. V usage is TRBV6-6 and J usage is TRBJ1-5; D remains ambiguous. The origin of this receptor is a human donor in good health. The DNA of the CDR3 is TGTGCCAGCAGTTACTCGCGTCAGCCCCAGCATTTT. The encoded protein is CASSYSRQPQHF.